One sample yielded the 11 T cell receptor beta chains listed below, sequenced in a study of CD8+CD57+ T cells in acquired aplastic anemia. The template used for profiling TCR beta VDJ and CDR3 was genomic DNA. MiXCR, applied by TCRdb to the reads, yields one record per CDR3 protein. The repertoire holds about 210,000 distinct CDR3 sequences, with over 60% as singletons. The sequenced sample was sorted CD4+, CD8+, or CD8+CD57+ T cells (not recorded which) from PBMCs. The receptors come from a human donor in good health.

J is TRBJ2-7 and V is TRBV15, with 7 bases that match TRBD1. The V gene end was trimmed by 1 base and the J gene end by 1 base; junction bases not matched to a gene: 4. The CDR3 covers 15 residues. Germline CDR1 LNHNV, CDR2 YYDKDF (reference sequence). CDR3 sequence reads: CATSRGPGQSYEQYF. CDR3 nucleotides: TGTGCCACCAGCAGAGGGCCGGGACAGTCCTACGAGCAGTACTTC.

This clonotype was seen ten or more times. The V and J genes are TRBV10-3 and TRBJ2-2; D possibly matches TRBD1 or TRBD2 (5 bases each). Germline CDR1 ENHRY, CDR2 SYGVKD. The CDR3 contains 13 residues. Trimming cost V 8 bases and J 6 bases, with 13 bases left between them. CDR3 sequence: CAISPPGPGELFF. CDR3 in DNA: TGTGCCATCTCCCCCCCGGGACCCGGGGAGCTGTTTTTT.

In regard to this clonotype: Lacking the conserved final phenylalanine or tryptophan, this CDR3 likely reflects a read error. This chain's CDR3 is CASLGSGGRTDTQYL. The CDR3 nucleotides read TGTGCCAGCCTTGGTTCGGGTGGTCGGACAGATACGCAGTATTTG. This chain uses TRBV12-3 or TRBV12-4 with TRBJ2-3; D uncertain. This CDR3 is built from 15 residues. Trimming removed 8 bases at V and 3 bases at J, with 18 bases between.

This clonotype was observed many times. The chain couples TRBV29-1 to TRBJ2-7; tentatively, D is TRBD1 (5 bases). CDR1 is SQVTM and CDR2 is ANQGSEA in the germline V gene. The CDR3 spans 15 residues. V lost 7 bases, J lost 0 bases, and 19 bases lay in between. The CDR3: CSAIGTGANSYEQYF. CDR3 bases: TGCAGCGCTATAGGAACAGGAGCCAACTCCTACGAGCAGTACTTC.

The rearrangement joins TRBV24-1 to TRBJ2-1; a weak D match, TRBD1 (6 bases). Germline lookup yields CDR1 KGHDR and CDR2 SFDVKD. V lost 7 bases, J lost 8 bases, and 11 bases lay in between. The CDR3 is 12 amino acids. The CDR3 protein is CATSDRWHEQFF. In nucleotides, the CDR3 is TGTGCCACCAGCGACAGGTGGCATGAGCAGTTCTTC.

The chain employs TRBV7-8 and TRBJ1-2; possible D gene TRBD1, 5 bases. V was trimmed by 4 bases and J by 7 bases, leaving 25 bases between them. Germline V gene lookup returns CDR1 SGHVS and CDR2 FQNEAQ. This CDR3 spans 17 amino acids. CDR3: CASSSDPQGVRVGGYTF. CDR3 DNA sequence: TGTGCCAGCAGCTCCGACCCCCAGGGTGTGAGGGTTGGTGGCTACACCTTC.

This clonotype was seen ten or more times. The chain's CDR3 is CASSQESEQFF. The CDR3 bases are TGCGCCAGCAGCCAAGAGAGTGAGCAGTTCTTC. The V and J genes are TRBV4-1 and TRBJ2-1; D unclear. CDR1 is MGHRA and CDR2 is YSYEKL in the germline V gene. This CDR3 region has 11 residues. Trimming cost V 0 bases and J 9 bases, with 3 bases left between them.

The chain employs TRBV10-3 and TRBJ2-7; 7 bases agree with TRBD1. The V gene's germline CDR1 is ENHRY and CDR2 SYGVKD. With V trimmed by 6 bases and J by 5 bases, 4 bases remained unmatched. This CDR3 comprises 12 residues. The chain's CDR3 is CAIRQTGDEQYF. CDR3 DNA sequence: TGTGCCATCAGGCAAACAGGGGACGAGCAGTACTTC.

CDR3 bases: TGCAGTGCTACCATCTATGGCTACACCTTC. Translation: CSATIYGYTF. The rearrangement joins TRBV20-1 to TRBJ1-2, with D uncertain. This CDR3 has 10 amino acids. Germline values: CDR1 DFQATT, CDR2 SNEGSKA (reference sequence). V was shortened by 4 bases and J by 4 bases, with 4 bases between the two germline ends.

The CDR3 spells CASRQPTIPRNNEQFF. CDR3 sequence (DNA): TGTGCAAGTCGCCAACCTACTATACCCCGGAACAATGAGCAGTTCTTC. V gene TRBV12-2 combines with J gene TRBJ2-1; the listed D gene, TRBD1, was not tested against the DNA. TRBV12-2 is shown as a pseudogene. CDR3 length equals 16 residues.

This clonotype was counted a few times. This rearrangement joins TRBV20-1 to TRBJ2-7; D perhaps matches TRBD1 (5 bases). The CDR3 length is 11 residues. Trimming removed 5 bases from V and 4 bases from J, with 9 bases in between. Germline CDR1 reads DFQATT; CDR2 reads SNEGSKA (reference sequence). CDR3 protein: CSAASGYEQYF. The CDR3 DNA reads as TGCAGTGCTGCGTCAGGGTACGAGCAGTACTTC.